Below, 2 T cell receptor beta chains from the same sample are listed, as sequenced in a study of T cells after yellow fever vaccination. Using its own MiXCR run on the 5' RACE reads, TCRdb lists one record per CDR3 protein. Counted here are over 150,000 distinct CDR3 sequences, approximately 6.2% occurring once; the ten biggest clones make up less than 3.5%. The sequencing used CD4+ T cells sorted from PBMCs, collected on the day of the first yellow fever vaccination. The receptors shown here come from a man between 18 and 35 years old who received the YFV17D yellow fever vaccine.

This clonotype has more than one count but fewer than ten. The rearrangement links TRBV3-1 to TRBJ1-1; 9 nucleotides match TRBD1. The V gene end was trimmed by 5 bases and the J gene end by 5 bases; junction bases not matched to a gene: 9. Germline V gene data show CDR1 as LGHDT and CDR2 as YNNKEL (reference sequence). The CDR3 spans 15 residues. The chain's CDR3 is CASSLTWTGETEAFF. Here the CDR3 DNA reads TGTGCCAGCAGCTTGACTTGGACAGGGGAAACTGAAGCTTTCTTT.

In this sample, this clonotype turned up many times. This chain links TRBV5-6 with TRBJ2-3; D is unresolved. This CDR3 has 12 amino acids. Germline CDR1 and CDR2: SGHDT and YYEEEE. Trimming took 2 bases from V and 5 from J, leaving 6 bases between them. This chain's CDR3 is CASSFPQDTQYF. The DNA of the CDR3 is TGTGCCAGCAGCTTCCCACAAGATACGCAGTATTTT.